This T cell receptor beta chain emerged from a study of blood T cell repertoires in COVID-19. Whole-study context: The study drew acute and convalescent COVID-19 samples from the United States, Italy and Spain. PBMCs, B-cell-depleted T cells, or T cells provided the cDNA or gDNA that made up the material.

Some clones are missing from TCRdb's copy, which holds only in-frame ones; the method was immunoSEQ multiplex PCR. Seen here are about 190,000 clones, over 80% observed once, and the top ten hold approximately 6.1%. Germline V lookup: CDR1 SGHKS, CDR2 YYEKEE (reference sequence). V dropped 4 bases and J dropped 3; count of bases not matched to a gene: 6. The CDR3 contains 15 residues. Sequencing used peripheral blood. This sequence joins TRBV5-5 and TRBJ2-1, with 8 bases fitting TRBD1. The sequence was obtained from a woman aged 40 to 50 with acute or convalescent COVID-19. The CDR3 here is CASSGTGGGYNEQFF. The CDR3 nucleotides are TGTGCCAGCAGCGGAACAGGGGGTGGCTACAATGAGCAGTTCTTC.